This paragraph covers one TCR beta chain sequence. These data belong to a study of Ad26.COV2.S vaccination and SARS-CoV-2 variants. Study at large: Recipients of Ad26.COV2.S got it intramuscularly, once or twice 56 days apart.

Libraries were prepared by immunoSEQ multiplex PCR; TCRdb keeps only in-frame clonotypes and omits some of them. There are 350,000 to 600,000 clones in the sample; around 89% occur only once, and more than 1.5% lies in the top ten. The sample's treatment: about 20 received Ad26.COV2.S at low or high dose, single or two shots; 5 received placebo; per-sample allocation not given. Specimens were obtained on day 63 following the first vaccine or placebo injection. Sequenced here: peripheral blood, sampled in a trial of Ad26.COV2.S vaccine versus placebo. This receptor was identified in a person between 18 and 59 years old who received the Ad26.COV2.S COVID-19 vaccine or a placebo.

The CDR3 nucleotides are TGTGCCAGCAGCCGGCGTACAGCAAACTCCTACGAGCAGTACTTC. The encoded protein is CASSRRTANSYEQYF. The rearrangement uses TRBV11-2 and TRBJ2-7; the D is unclear. The CDR3 is 15 amino acids. Germline CDR1 and CDR2: SGHAT and FQNNGV. Trimming took off 5 bases at V and 0 bases at J, with 14 bases between the two ends.